The T cell receptor (beta chain) described here comes from a study of cytomegalovirus exposure and HLA in healthy donors. General observations from the study: The authors judged a highly shared variant cluster likely a sequencing artifact.

Regarding this clone: Its antigen is not identified.

The PCR used 60 Vbeta and 13 Jbeta primers. Sequencing was performed with immunoSEQ multiplex PCR; in TCRdb, only in-frame clones are kept and a portion is missing. The sample carries more than 150,000 clones, approximately 80% recorded once. Trimming took off 6 bases at V and 7 bases at J, with 25 bases between the two ends. Germline V gene data show CDR1 as LGHNT and CDR2 as FRNRAP. CDR3 size: 16 residues. The TCR originated in a woman aged 18-29 years in good health and CMV-seronegative. The sequencing sample was made of PBMCs. V usage is TRBV12-5 and J usage is TRBJ2-7, with D perhaps matching TRBD1 (7 bases). The CDR3 region is CASGRGGTVGLGEQYF. The CDR3 DNA sequence: TGTGCTAGTGGCCGAGGAGGGACAGTGGGGTTGGGAGAGCAGTACTTC.